This section outlines one T cell receptor (beta chain) sequence together with its context. Its antigen is still unknown. The data stem from a study of cytomegalovirus exposure and HLA in healthy donors. General study findings and limits: The later analysis indicated that the majority of CMV-associated TCR beta chains appeared HLA-restricted.

In the PCR, 60 Vbeta and 13 Jbeta primers were used. Measured with immunoSEQ multiplex PCR; TCRdb has only the in-frame clones, and not every one. This table has about 91,000 clones, roughly 86% appearing once. At the time of sampling, donors were nominally healthy, though unrecorded immune exposures were likely. The sequence derives from a man younger than 40 in good health and CMV-seropositive. The sample consisted of PBMCs.

DNA for the CDR3: TGTGCCTGGCGTTCGATTGGGGCGGCTTCACCCCTCCACTTT. As protein: CAWRSIGAASPLHF. The gene calls are TRBV30 and TRBJ1-6; the D gene is possibly TRBD1 (5 bases). CDR3 length: 14 residues. CDR1 is GTSNPN, CDR2 SVGIG, per germline (reference sequence). The V end was cut by 5 bases, the J end by 9 bases, with 17 bases between.